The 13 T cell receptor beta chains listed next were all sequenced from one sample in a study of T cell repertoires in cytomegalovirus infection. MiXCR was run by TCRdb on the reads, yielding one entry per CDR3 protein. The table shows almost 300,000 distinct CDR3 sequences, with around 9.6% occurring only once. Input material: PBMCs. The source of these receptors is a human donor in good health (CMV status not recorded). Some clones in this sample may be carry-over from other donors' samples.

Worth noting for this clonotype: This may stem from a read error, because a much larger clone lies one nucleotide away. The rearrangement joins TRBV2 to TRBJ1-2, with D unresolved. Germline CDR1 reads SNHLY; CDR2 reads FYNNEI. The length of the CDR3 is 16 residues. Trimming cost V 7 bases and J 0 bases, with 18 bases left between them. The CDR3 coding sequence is TGTGCCAGCATCCCGACCAGGCGTACAGCTAACTATGGCTACACCTTC. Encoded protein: CASIPTRRTANYGYTF.

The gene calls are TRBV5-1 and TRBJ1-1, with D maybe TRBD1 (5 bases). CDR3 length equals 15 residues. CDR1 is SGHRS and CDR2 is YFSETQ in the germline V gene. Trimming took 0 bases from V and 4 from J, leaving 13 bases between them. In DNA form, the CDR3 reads TGCGCCAGCAGCTTGGGCGGGACTCAAGTCACTGAAGCTTTCTTT. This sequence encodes CASSLGGTQVTEAFF.

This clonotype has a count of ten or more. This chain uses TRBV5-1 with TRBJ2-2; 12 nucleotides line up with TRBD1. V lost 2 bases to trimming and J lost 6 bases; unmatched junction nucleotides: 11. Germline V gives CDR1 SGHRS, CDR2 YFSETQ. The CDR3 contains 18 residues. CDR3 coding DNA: TGCGCCAGCAGCTTTCGGGACAGGGGGCAAAAAGGTGCCGGGGAGCTGTTTTTT. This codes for CASSFRDRGQKGAGELFF.

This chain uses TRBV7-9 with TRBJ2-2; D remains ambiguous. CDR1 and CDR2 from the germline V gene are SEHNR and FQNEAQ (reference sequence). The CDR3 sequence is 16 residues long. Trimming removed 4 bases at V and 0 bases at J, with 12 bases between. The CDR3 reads CASSSFDTTNTGELFF. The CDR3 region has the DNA TGTGCCAGCAGCTCCTTCGACACTACGAACACCGGGGAGCTGTTTTTT.

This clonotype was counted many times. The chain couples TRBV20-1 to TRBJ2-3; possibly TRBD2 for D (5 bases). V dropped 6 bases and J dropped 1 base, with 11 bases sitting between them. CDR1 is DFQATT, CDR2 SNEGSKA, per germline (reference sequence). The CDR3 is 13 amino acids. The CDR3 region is CSARPRGTDTQYF. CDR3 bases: TGCAGTGCAAGACCGCGGGGCACAGATACGCAGTATTTT.

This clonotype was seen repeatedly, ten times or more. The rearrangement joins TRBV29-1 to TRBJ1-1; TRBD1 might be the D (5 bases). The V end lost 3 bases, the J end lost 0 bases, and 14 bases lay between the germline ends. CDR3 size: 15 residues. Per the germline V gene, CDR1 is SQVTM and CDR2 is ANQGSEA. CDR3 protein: CSVDWAGTMNTEAFF. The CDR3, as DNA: TGCAGCGTTGACTGGGCAGGGACCATGAACACTGAAGCTTTCTTT.

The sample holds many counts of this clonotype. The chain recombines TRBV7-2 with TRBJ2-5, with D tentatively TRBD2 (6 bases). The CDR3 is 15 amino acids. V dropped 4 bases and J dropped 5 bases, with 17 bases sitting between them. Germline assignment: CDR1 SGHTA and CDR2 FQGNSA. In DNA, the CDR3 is TGTGCCAGCAGCTCAAGACCGGGACTTGGGGAGACCCAGTACTTC. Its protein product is CASSSRPGLGETQYF.

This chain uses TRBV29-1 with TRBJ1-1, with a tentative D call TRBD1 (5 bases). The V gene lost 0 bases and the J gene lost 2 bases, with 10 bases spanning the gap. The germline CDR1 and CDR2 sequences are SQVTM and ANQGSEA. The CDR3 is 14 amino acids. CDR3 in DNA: TGCAGCGTTGAAGAGGGACCGAGAAACACTGAAGCTTTCTTT. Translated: CSVEEGPRNTEAFF.

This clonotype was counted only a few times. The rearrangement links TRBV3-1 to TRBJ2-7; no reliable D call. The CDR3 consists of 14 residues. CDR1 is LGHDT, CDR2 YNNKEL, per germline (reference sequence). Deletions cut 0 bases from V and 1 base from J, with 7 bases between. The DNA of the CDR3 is TGTGCCAGCAGCCAAGATGCGGAGTCCTACGAGCAGTACTTC. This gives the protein CASSQDAESYEQYF.

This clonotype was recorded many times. Here the CDR3 reads CSEIGWPKGNEQFF. The CDR3 DNA reads as TGCAGCGAGATAGGATGGCCAAAAGGGAATGAGCAGTTCTTC. This chain links TRBV20-1 with TRBJ2-1; D remains unclear. The CDR3 extends over 14 amino acids. The germline CDR1 and CDR2 sequences are DFQATT and SNEGSKA (reference sequence).

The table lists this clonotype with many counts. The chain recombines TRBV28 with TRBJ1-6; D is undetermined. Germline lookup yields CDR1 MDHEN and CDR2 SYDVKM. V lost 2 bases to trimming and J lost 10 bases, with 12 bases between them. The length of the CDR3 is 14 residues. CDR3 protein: CASSLIGLTSPLHF. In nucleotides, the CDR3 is TGTGCCAGCAGTTTAATCGGACTTACATCACCCCTCCACTTT.

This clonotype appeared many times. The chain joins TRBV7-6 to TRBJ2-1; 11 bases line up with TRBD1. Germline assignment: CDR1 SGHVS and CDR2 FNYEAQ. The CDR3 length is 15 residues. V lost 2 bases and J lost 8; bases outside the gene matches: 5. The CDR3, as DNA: TGTGCCAGCAGCTTATCCGGACAGGGGGCCTATGAGCAGTTCTTC. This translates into CASSLSGQGAYEQFF.

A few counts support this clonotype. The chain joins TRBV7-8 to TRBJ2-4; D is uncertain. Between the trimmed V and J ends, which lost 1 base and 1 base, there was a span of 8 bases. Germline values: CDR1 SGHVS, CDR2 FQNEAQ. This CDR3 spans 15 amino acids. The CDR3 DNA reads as TGTGCCAGCAGCTTAGGGTCCGGGGCCAAAAACATTCAGTACTTC. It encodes CASSLGSGAKNIQYF.